This entry lists 24 T cell receptor beta chains sequenced from one sample in a study of T cells of healthy individuals. TCRdb called the 5' RACE reads again in MiXCR, with one record for every CDR3 protein. There are around 63,000 distinct CDR3 sequences in the sample; 15% to 20% occur only once, and about 4.3% lies in the top ten. These receptors were taken from a human donor in good health.

The chain is built from TRBV10-3 and TRBJ2-3; 8 positions match TRBD1. CDR1 and CDR2 (germline): ENHRY, SYGVKD. This CDR3 comprises 16 residues. With 3 bases clipped from V and 3 bases from J, the junction kept 8 bases outside the gene matches. In nucleotides, the CDR3 is TGTGCCATCAGTGACAGGGACAGGTGTGTAACAGATACGCAGTATTTT. Its protein is CAISDRDRCVTDTQYF.

This sequence joins TRBV20-1 and TRBJ2-1; 9 bases fit TRBD2. With 6 bases clipped from V and 8 bases from J, the junction kept 11 bases outside the gene matches. The CDR3 has 14 amino acids. The germline V gene has CDR1 DFQATT and CDR2 SNEGSKA (reference sequence). The CDR3 here is CSARPSGVLHEQFF. CDR3 in DNA: TGCAGTGCGAGACCTAGCGGGGTTTTGCATGAGCAGTTCTTC.

Ten or more counts support this clonotype. The rearrangement links TRBV24-1 to TRBJ2-1; the D is unclear. The CDR3 has 13 amino acids. Deletions cut 4 bases from V and 2 bases from J, with 5 bases between. Germline loops: CDR1 KGHDR, CDR2 SFDVKD. Here the CDR3 DNA reads TGTGCCACCAGTGAGGGCCCCTACAATGAGCAGTTCTTC. Translation gives CATSEGPYNEQFF.

This clonotype was recorded many times. This chain joins TRBV11-2 and TRBJ2-2; 7 bases fit TRBD2. With V trimmed by 7 bases and J by 5 bases, 13 bases remained unmatched. This CDR3 has 16 amino acids. Germline V gene sequence: CDR1 SGHAT, CDR2 FQNNGV. The CDR3 nucleotides read TGTGCCAGCATCGGGGGAGCGGGGTCGGGAACCGGGGAGCTGTTTTTT. Translated: CASIGGAGSGTGELFF.

This clonotype was seen repeatedly, ten times or more. This chain links TRBV27 with TRBJ2-3; D unresolved. Germline lookup yields CDR1 MNHEY and CDR2 SMNVEV (reference sequence). V was trimmed by 0 bases and J by 0 bases, leaving 10 bases between them. CDR3 length equals 16 residues. CDR3 bases: TGTGCCAGCAGTTTATCATCCTACTCTAGCACAGATACGCAGTATTTT. Amino acid sequence: CASSLSSYSSTDTQYF.

This clonotype was picked up many times. V and J are TRBV6-6 and TRBJ1-5; D remains ambiguous. Germline V lookup: CDR1 MNHNY, CDR2 SVGAGI (reference sequence). The length of the CDR3 is 16 residues. Trimming took 0 bases from V and 11 from J, leaving 20 bases between them. The CDR3 protein is CASSYSPEFLSRAQHF. The DNA for the CDR3 is TGTGCCAGCAGTTACTCTCCGGAGTTTTTAAGTAGAGCCCAGCATTTT.

This clonotype was recorded many times. This rearrangement joins TRBV5-4 to TRBJ2-7; D unresolved. The germline V gene encodes CDR1 SGHNT and CDR2 YYREEE (reference sequence). The CDR3 sequence is 12 residues long. V lost 0 bases to trimming and J lost 6 bases, with 7 bases between them. CDR3 residues: CASSLAPGEQYF. The CDR3 coding sequence is TGTGCCAGCAGCTTGGCTCCGGGCGAGCAGTACTTC.

This clonotype occurred many times. The chain uses TRBV5-1 and TRBJ2-1, with TRBD2 identical over 12 bases. V was pared by 0 bases and J by 4 bases, with 2 bases of the junction left unmatched. The CDR3 sequence is 16 residues long. Per germline, CDR1 SGHRS and CDR2 YFSETQ. The DNA of the CDR3 is TGCGCCAGCAGCTTGGGACTAGCGGGGGCGTACAATGAGCAGTTCTTC. This translates into CASSLGLAGAYNEQFF.

This clonotype was seen more than once but under ten times. The chain joins TRBV5-1 to TRBJ2-3; D is ambiguous. The CDR3 consists of 13 residues. Germline V lookup: CDR1 SGHRS, CDR2 YFSETQ. With 5 bases removed from V and 2 bases from J, the gap between germline ends came to 9 bases. The CDR3 nucleotides are TGCGCCAGCAGAAGCGAGTACACAGATACGCAGTATTTT. It is translated as CASRSEYTDTQYF.

At least ten counts were recorded for this clonotype. The chain couples TRBV7-2 to TRBJ2-3; D unresolved. Germline V lookup: CDR1 SGHTA, CDR2 FQGNSA. The CDR3 covers 13 residues. The V gene lost 4 bases and the J gene lost 2 bases, with 7 bases spanning the gap. CDR3 DNA: TGTGCCAGCAGCTCCCCATCCACAGATACGCAGTATTTT. Translation gives CASSSPSTDTQYF.

V gene TRBV7-9 combines with J gene TRBJ2-2; D uncertain. Germline loops: CDR1 SEHNR, CDR2 FQNEAQ (reference sequence). V lost 1 base and J lost 1, with 4 bases in between. The CDR3 runs to 14 residues. CDR3 loop: CASSLVRNTGELFF. CDR3 sequence (DNA): TGTGCCAGCAGCTTAGTACGGAACACCGGGGAGCTGTTTTTT.

The V gene is TRBV7-6, the J gene TRBJ2-3; 8 nucleotides match TRBD2. The V gene end was trimmed by 5 bases and the J gene end by 6 bases; junction bases not matched to a gene: 10. The CDR3 covers 15 residues. Germline loops: CDR1 SGHVS, CDR2 FNYEAQ. This CDR3 is CASSERGPRSDTQYF. For the CDR3, the DNA is TGTGCCAGCAGCGAGCGGGGGCCCAGAAGCGATACGCAGTATTTT.

This clonotype showed up many times. The V call is TRBV25-1, the J call TRBJ2-2, with D hard to call. Trimming shortened V by 5 bases and J by 4 bases, and 14 bases separated the two germline ends. The CDR3 extends over 15 amino acids. Per germline, CDR1 MGHDK and CDR2 SYGVNS. CDR3 nucleotide sequence: TGTGCCAGCAGTATCATTGGGTTCCCCACCGGGGAGCTGTTTTTT. It is translated as CASSIIGFPTGELFF.

This chain uses TRBV6-6 with TRBJ2-5; the match to TRBD1 covers 7 bases. Germline CDR1 MNHNY, CDR2 SVGAGI (reference sequence). With V trimmed by 6 bases and J by 1 base, 11 bases remained unmatched. The CDR3 extends over 16 amino acids. The CDR3 region has the DNA TGTGCCAGCAGGAACCCCTACCGGGACAGCCAAGAGACCCAGTACTTC. Its protein product is CASRNPYRDSQETQYF.

Points on this clonotype: Since a much larger clone is just one base distant, this may be a read error. The gene calls are TRBV7-6 and TRBJ2-2, with 8 bases that match TRBD1. The CDR3 totals 16 residues. Germline-derived CDR1 and CDR2 are SGHVS and FNYEAQ. CDR3 loop: CASSLVVQGGTVELFF. Here the CDR3 DNA reads TGTGCCAGCAGCTTAGTAGTACAGGGGGGAACCGTGGAGCTGTTTTTT.

This clonotype was detected ten times or more. This chain links TRBV5-6 with TRBJ2-7, with D unresolved. The V end lost 4 bases, the J end lost 6 bases, and 14 bases lay between the germline ends. Germline V gene data show CDR1 as SGHDT and CDR2 as YYEEEE. There are 13 residues in the CDR3. CDR3 amino acids: CASSGPPRGEQYF. The CDR3 bases are TGTGCCAGCAGCGGGCCCCCACGTGGCGAGCAGTACTTC.

The chain employs TRBV4-3 and TRBJ1-5; D ambiguous. V was clipped by 1 base and J by 2 bases, with 9 bases between them. The CDR3 sequence is 15 residues long. From germline, CDR1 is LGHNA and CDR2 YSLEER. Here the CDR3 reads CASSQAEGGNQPQHF. In DNA, the CDR3 is TGCGCCAGCAGCCAAGCGGAGGGAGGCAATCAGCCCCAGCATTTT.

A word on this clonotype: This clone may be a read error of a much larger clone one base away. The gene calls are TRBV3-1 and TRBJ2-5; 10 bases line up with TRBD2. CDR1 and CDR2 from the germline V gene are LGHDT and YNNKEL (reference sequence). This CDR3 region has 16 residues. As DNA, the CDR3 is TGTGCCAGCAGCCAAGGACTAGCGGGCTTCCAAGAGACCCAGTGCTTC. It is translated as CASSQGLAGFQETQCF.

This clonotype was detected many times. The gene calls are TRBV7-9 and TRBJ2-3, with 9 bases lining up with TRBD2. Germline CDR1 is SEHNR and CDR2 is FQNEAQ (reference sequence). The CDR3 sequence is 15 residues long. After removal of 6 bases from V and 1 base from J, the junction contained 5 bases not matched to a gene. CDR3 nucleotide sequence: TGTGCCAGCAGTTTTAGGACTAGCGGCACAGATACGCAGTATTTT. It yields the protein CASSFRTSGTDTQYF.

For this clonotype: Possible read error: a much larger clone is one base away. The J gene is TRBJ1-4, the V gene TRBV6-5; maybe TRBD1 (5 bases). The CDR3 spans 14 residues. Trimming removed 7 bases at V and 6 bases at J, with 15 bases between. CDR1 and CDR2 (germline): MNHEY, SVGAGI. The CDR3 is CASTSGEGHEKLFF. DNA of the CDR3: TGTGCCAGCACGTCCGGGGAGGGACATGAAAAACTGTTTTTT.

The chain uses TRBV7-2 and TRBJ2-5; D unclear. The germline CDR1 and CDR2 sequences are SGHTA and FQGNSA. The CDR3 spans 12 residues. Trimming left V 1 base short and J 3 bases short, with 3 bases between. This chain's CDR3 is CASSLVKETQYF. The CDR3 DNA follows: TGTGCCAGCAGCTTAGTGAAAGAGACCCAGTACTTC. Full variable domain (missing parts from reference TRBV7-2 and TRBJ2-5): GAGVSQSPSNKVTEKGKDVELRCDPISGHTALYWYRQSLGQGLEFLIYFQGNSAPDKSGLPSDRFSAERTGGSVSTLTIQRTQQEDSAVYLCASSLVKETQYFGPGTRLLVL.

This clonotype was recorded many times. This chain joins TRBV12-3 or TRBV12-4 and TRBJ1-3, with 7 bases identical to TRBD1. With 5 bases clipped from V and 0 bases from J, the junction kept 7 bases outside the gene matches. The CDR3 has 16 residues. CDR3 region: CASSAGTVSSGNTIYF. The CDR3 region has the DNA TGTGCCAGCAGTGCCGGGACAGTCAGCTCTGGAAACACCATATATTTT.

This clonotype was seen more than once but under ten times. The J gene is TRBJ1-6, the V gene TRBV18; D is uncertain. Germline CDR1 reads KGHSH; CDR2 reads LQKENI. Trimming took off 3 bases at V and 7 bases at J, with 7 bases between the two ends. The CDR3 runs 13 residues. CDR3 coding DNA: TGTGCCAGCTCACCCGGTAGGAATTCACCCCTCCACTTT. Translation gives CASSPGRNSPLHF.

The V gene is TRBV7-8, the J gene TRBJ2-3, with D possibly TRBD2 on 6 matching bases. Trimming removed 0 bases from V and 5 bases from J, with 21 bases in between. The CDR3 is made up of 18 amino acids. Germline V lookup: CDR1 SGHVS, CDR2 FQNEAQ. This CDR3 is CASSLASGDSGRKDTQYF. The CDR3 DNA reads TGTGCCAGCAGCTTAGCGTCGGGAGATAGCGGAAGAAAAGATACGCAGTATTTT.